This T cell receptor beta chain was sequenced in a study of T cell changes during pregnancy in multiple sclerosis. Trimming cost V 10 bases and J 1 base; bases outside gene matches: 6. Germline values: CDR1 MNHNS, CDR2 SASEGT. The CDR3 spans 14 residues. Sequencing used immunoSEQ multiplex PCR; TCRdb keeps in-frame clones, though not all of them. The table includes under 150,000 clones, roughly 95% detected once. Sequencing used peripheral blood, obtained after pregnancy. The clonotype was recovered from a female donor with multiple sclerosis, enrolled in a pregnancy study. The chain joins TRBV6-1 to TRBJ2-2; TRBD1 matches 7 bases. CDR3 region: CATRTGLNTGELFF. Written as DNA, the CDR3 is TGTGCCACCCGGACAGGCCTGAACACCGGGGAGCTGTTTTTT.